Listed below are T cell receptor beta chains from one sample, sequenced in a study of shared clonotypes between healthy human individuals. Clones were sequenced by immunoSEQ multiplex PCR, and TCRdb holds only the in-frame ones, with some missing. The sample lists 850,000 to 1,200,000 clones; about 74% were seen once. Sequencing was carried out using memory CD4+ T cells sorted from blood. The receptors come from a man aged 18 to 30 in good health. CDR3s include the opening cysteine and the closing phenylalanine or tryptophan. The order of the fields is V gene, clone size, D gene, J gene, CDR3 DNA, CDR3 protein. A D gene is named only where the DNA matches it firmly. Only some rows state a clone size, as once, few, many or a class for expanded clones.

>TRBV11-2|few|.|TRBJ1-5
TGTGCCAGCAGCTTAGGGCGGGCTTACAATCAGCCCCAGCATTTT
CASSLGRAYNQPQHF
>TRBV9|.|TRBD1|TRBJ2-6
TGTGCCAGCAGCGTAGAGGACAGGTCCCTCGGGGCCAACGTCCTGACTTTC
CASSVEDRSLGANVLTF
>TRBV4-1|.|.|TRBJ2-7
TGCGCCAGCAGCCAAGGTATAAGGGTTACTCCCTACGAGCAGTACTTC
CASSQGIRVTPYEQYF
>TRBV7-2|.|.|TRBJ2-7
TGTGCCAGCAGCTTAGAGAGTAGCTCCTACGAGCAGTACTTC
CASSLESSSYEQYF
>TRBV5-4|.|TRBD1|TRBJ2-7
TGTGCCAGCAGCTTGGCCACAGGGGCCCTTGGCGAGCAGTACTTC
CASSLATGALGEQYF
>TRBV28|.|.|TRBJ1-2
TGTGCCAGCAGTTTAGCCGGGGAAGTGGGCTACACCTTC
CASSLAGEVGYTF
>TRBV6-5|.|.|TRBJ1-1
TGTGCCAGCAGTCGCGCAGAGAGTGAAGCTTTCTTT
CASSRAESEAFF
>TRBV27|.|.|TRBJ2-4
TGTGCCAGCAGTTTAGGGCGAGCCAAAAACATTCAGTACTTC
CASSLGRAKNIQYF
>TRBV2|.|.|TRBJ1-2
TGTGCCAGCACTAGGACCCAATATGGCTACACCTTC
CASTRTQYGYTF
>TRBV28|.|.|TRBJ1-2
TGTGCCAGCAGCGAGGGCCCCTGGAATGGCTACACCTTC
CASSEGPWNGYTF
>TRBV4-1|once|TRBD1|TRBJ1-5
TGCGCCAGCAGCCAAGAGCCGGGACAGGGATTTTATGTTGGTCAGCCCCAGCATTTT
CASSQEPGQGFYVGQPQHF
>TRBV2|.|.|TRBJ2-3
TGTGCCAGCAGTGTTTCTAGAAGCACAGATACGCAGTATTTT
CASSVSRSTDTQYF
>TRBV5-1|once|.|TRBJ1-1
TGCGCCAGCAGCTTCGCACAGGGCGTGAACACTGAAGCTTTCTTT
CASSFAQGVNTEAFF
>TRBV5-1|.|TRBD2|TRBJ2-1
TGCGCCAGCAGCCTGGGACTAGCGGGAGGGCAGCCCTACAATGAGCAGTTCTTC
CASSLGLAGGQPYNEQFF
>TRBV6-1|.|TRBD1|TRBJ2-1
TGTGCCAGCAGTGATGAGGGGGCGGGTAAGAATGAGCAGTTCTTC
CASSDEGAGKNEQFF
>TRBV10-1|.|.|TRBJ2-3
TGCGCCAGCAGTGAGTCGACCGGGTACACGCAGTATTTT
CASSESTGYTQYF
>TRBV6-1|.|.|TRBJ2-1
TGTGCCAGCAAGAACTCCCTCCAGGACTTCTTC
CASKNSLQDFF
>TRBV6-1|.|.|TRBJ1-3
TGTGCCAGCAGTGAAAGACAGTTAGGAAACACCATATATTTT
CASSERQLGNTIYF
>TRBV28|.|TRBD1|TRBJ1-5
TGTGCCAGCAGTACCCGGGACAGGGTTTATCAGCCCCAGCATTTT
CASSTRDRVYQPQHF
>TRBV5-1|.|.|TRBJ2-1
TGCGCCAGCAGCTTGGAGGCAGGGTCCTACAATGAGCAGTTCTTC
CASSLEAGSYNEQFF
>TRBV7-8|.|TRBD2|TRBJ2-1
TGTGCCAGCAGCCCACGGACTAGCGGGACCAGCTCCTACAATGAGCAGTTCTTC
CASSPRTSGTSSYNEQFF
>TRBV10-3|.|.|TRBJ2-3
TGTGCCATCAGTGTAGCCGGCTCAGATACGCAGTATTTT
CAISVAGSDTQYF
>TRBV6-1|.|TRBD1|TRBJ2-6
TGTGCCAGCAGTGGGAGGACAGGGGGGACCAACGTCCTGACTTTC
CASSGRTGGTNVLTF
>TRBV29-1|.|.|TRBJ2-2
TGCAGCGTTGCCGGGGCCCCTGTTGGAGCCGGGGAGCTGTTTTTT
CSVAGAPVGAGELFF
>TRBV5-6|.|.|TRBJ1-4
TGTGCCAGCAGCCTCGGGCAGGGAGGTTTTGAAAAACTGTTTTTT
CASSLGQGGFEKLFF
>TRBV6-1|.|.|TRBJ2-7
TGTGCCAGCTACCTTAGGCTTATGATCGGCGAGCAGTACTTC
CASYLRLMIGEQYF
>TRBV2|.|.|TRBJ1-1
TGTGCCAGCAGAGATACAGGGTCGCGGGCTTTCTTT
CASRDTGSRAFF
>TRBV28|.|TRBD1|TRBJ1-6
TGTGCCAGCAGTTCTGGGACAGGGGCGAGCTTT
CASSSGTGASF
>TRBV30|.|.|TRBJ1-1
TGTGCCTGGAGCTCAAAGGCTGAAGCTTTCTTT
CAWSSKAEAFF
>TRBV27|.|.|TRBJ1-1
TGTGCCAGCAGCTCGTTACCCTCCGGGACAACGAACACTGAAGCTTTCTTT
CASSSLPSGTTNTEAFF
>TRBV19|.|.|TRBJ1-3
TGTGCCAGTAGTATGGCAGCCGGAAACACCATATATTTT
CASSMAAGNTIYF
>TRBV7-9|.|.|TRBJ2-5
TGTGCCAGCAGCTTAAGACTAGTATCAGAAGAGACCCAGTACTTC
CASSLRLVSEETQYF
>TRBV6-1|.|.|TRBJ2-2
TGTGCCAGCAGTAGACAGGAGAACACCGGGGAGCTGTTTTTT
CASSRQENTGELFF
>TRBV5-1|.|TRBD1|TRBJ2-5
TGCGCCAGCACCCCCTCCGGGACAGGGGGCTTGCTTCACTTC
CASTPSGTGGLLHF
>TRBV5-8|.|TRBD1|TRBJ1-4
TGTGCCAGCAGCCTCGGGACAGTAGATGAAAAACTGTTTTTT
CASSLGTVDEKLFF
>TRBV6-6|.|TRBD1|TRBJ2-5
TGTGCCAGCAGTACAAGTTCCAGGGGGCAAGAGACCCAGTACTTC
CASSTSSRGQETQYF
>TRBV7-3|.|TRBD2|TRBJ2-2
TGTGCCAGCAGCCCCCGTTTTGGAGCGGGGACGAACACCGGGGAGCTGTTTTTT
CASSPRFGAGTNTGELFF
>TRBV10-1|.|.|TRBJ2-1
TGCGCCAGCAGTGACACGGGGGCCCTGACGGGTTTACAGTTCTTC
CASSDTGALTGLQFF
>TRBV9|.|.|TRBJ1-3
TGTGCCAGCAGCGTAGAGGGACCCGGGGCCTCTGGAAACACCATATATTTT
CASSVEGPGASGNTIYF
>TRBV5-1|.|TRBD2|TRBJ2-3
TGCGCCAGTAGACTAGCGGGAGAAAAAGATACGCAGTATTTT
CASRLAGEKDTQYF
>TRBV7-2|.|.|TRBJ2-1
TGTGCCAGCAGCTTACTTATTGCGGGGGCGTATGAGCAGTTCTTC
CASSLLIAGAYEQFF
>TRBV9|.|.|TRBJ2-7
TGTGCCAGCAGCCCGGGAATCTACGAGCAGTACTTC
CASSPGIYEQYF
>TRBV18|once|.|TRBJ2-7
TGTGCCAGCTCACCGTTTGGGGACGAGCAGTACTTC
CASSPFGDEQYF
>TRBV10-2|.|.|TRBJ2-1
TGCGCCACCCCCTGGGGGTCCTACAATGAGCAGTTCTTC
CATPWGSYNEQFF
>TRBV7-2|.|TRBD2|TRBJ2-4
TGTGCCAGCAGCTTAGGGGACTATATGGCCATTCAGTACTTC
CASSLGDYMAIQYF
>TRBV7-9|once|.|TRBJ2-3
TGTGCCAGCAGCGGTCGGGTTTCCACAGATACGCAGTATTTT
CASSGRVSTDTQYF
>TRBV19|.|.|TRBJ2-5
TGTGCCAGTAGTAGGGGCGGTTTGGAGACCCAGTACTTC
CASSRGGLETQYF
>TRBV5-4|.|.|TRBJ2-7
TGTGCCAGCAGCTGGGGGAAAGGGATCTCCTACGAGCAGTACTTC
CASSWGKGISYEQYF
>TRBV19|.|.|TRBJ2-5
TGTGCCAGTAGTTTTCGTCCCGACGGGGAGACCCAGTACTTC
CASSFRPDGETQYF
>TRBV30|.|TRBD2|TRBJ2-1
TGTGCCTGGACGGAGGTAGCGGGGTACAATGAGCAGTTCTTC
CAWTEVAGYNEQFF
>TRBV6-5|.|.|TRBJ2-2
TGTGCCAGCAGTTACAACAGGGCGAACACCGGGGAGCTGTTTTTT
CASSYNRANTGELFF
>TRBV7-2|.|TRBD1|TRBJ2-5
TGTGCCAGCAGCTTACGACAGGGGGTCGTGACCCAGTACTTC
CASSLRQGVVTQYF
>TRBV18|.|TRBD1|TRBJ1-2
TGTGCCAGCTCACCAAGGGGACAGGCCAATTATGGCTACACCTTC
CASSPRGQANYGYTF